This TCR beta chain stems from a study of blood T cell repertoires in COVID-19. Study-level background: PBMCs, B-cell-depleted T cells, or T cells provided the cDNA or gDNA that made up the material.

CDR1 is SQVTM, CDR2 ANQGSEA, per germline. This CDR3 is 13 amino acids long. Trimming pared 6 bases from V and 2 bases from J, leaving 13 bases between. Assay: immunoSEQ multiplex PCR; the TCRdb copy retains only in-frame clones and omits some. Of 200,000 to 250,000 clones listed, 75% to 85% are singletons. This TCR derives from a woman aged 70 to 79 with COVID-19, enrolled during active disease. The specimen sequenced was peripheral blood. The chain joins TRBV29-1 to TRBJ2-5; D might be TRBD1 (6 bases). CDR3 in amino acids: CSVAGTSQETQYF. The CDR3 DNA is TGCAGCGTAGCCGGGACATCGCAAGAGACCCAGTACTTC.